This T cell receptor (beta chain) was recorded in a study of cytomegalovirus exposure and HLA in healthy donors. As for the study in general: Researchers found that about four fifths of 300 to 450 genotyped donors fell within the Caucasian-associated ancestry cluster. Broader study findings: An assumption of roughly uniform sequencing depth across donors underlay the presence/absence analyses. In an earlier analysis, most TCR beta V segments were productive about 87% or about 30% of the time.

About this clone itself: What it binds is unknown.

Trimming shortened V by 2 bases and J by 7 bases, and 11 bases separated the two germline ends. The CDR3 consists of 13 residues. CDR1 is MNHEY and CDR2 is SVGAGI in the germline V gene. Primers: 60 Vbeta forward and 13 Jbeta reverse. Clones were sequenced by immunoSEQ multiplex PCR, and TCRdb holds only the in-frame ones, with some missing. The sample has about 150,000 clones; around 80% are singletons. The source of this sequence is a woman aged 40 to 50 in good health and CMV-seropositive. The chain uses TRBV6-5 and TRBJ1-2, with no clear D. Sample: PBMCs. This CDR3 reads CASSYRGFRGYTF. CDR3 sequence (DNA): TGTGCCAGCAGTTACCGCGGCTTCCGTGGCTACACCTTC.